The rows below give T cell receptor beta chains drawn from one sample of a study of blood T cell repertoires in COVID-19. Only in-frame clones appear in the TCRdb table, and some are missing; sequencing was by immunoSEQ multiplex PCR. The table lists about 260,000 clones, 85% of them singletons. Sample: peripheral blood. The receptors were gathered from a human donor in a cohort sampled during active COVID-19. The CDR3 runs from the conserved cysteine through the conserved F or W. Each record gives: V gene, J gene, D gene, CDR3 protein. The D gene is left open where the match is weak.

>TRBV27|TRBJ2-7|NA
CASKSGQRYEQYF
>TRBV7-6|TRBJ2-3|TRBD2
CASSLGSGGPMDTQYF
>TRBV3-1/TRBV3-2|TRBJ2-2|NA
CASSPGSLAGELFF
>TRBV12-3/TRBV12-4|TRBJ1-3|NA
CASSFGGNTIYF
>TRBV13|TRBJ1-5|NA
CASSLGGRGPQHF
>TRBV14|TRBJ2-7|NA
CASSQGRVWEQYF
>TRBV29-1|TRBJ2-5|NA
CSVTPQETQYF
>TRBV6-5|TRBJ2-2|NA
CASSQQGGAGELFF
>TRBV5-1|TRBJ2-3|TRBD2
CASSLVEAGGGTDTQYF
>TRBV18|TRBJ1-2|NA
CASSPSALGSDYGYTF
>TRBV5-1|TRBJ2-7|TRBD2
CASSIAGTGPYEQYF
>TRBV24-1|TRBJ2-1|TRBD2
CATSDSSGSSYNEQFF
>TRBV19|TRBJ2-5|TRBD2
CASSLGTSGRPFQETQYF
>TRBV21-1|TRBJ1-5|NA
CASSTLDRNSNQPQHF
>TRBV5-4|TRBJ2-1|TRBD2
CASSSEAGGSYNEQFF
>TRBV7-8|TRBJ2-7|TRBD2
CASSLGLAGNSYEQYF
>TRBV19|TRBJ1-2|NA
CASSIGTVWGYGYTF
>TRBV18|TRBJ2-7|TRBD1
CASSVTGGDYEQYF
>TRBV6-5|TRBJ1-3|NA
CASSYSQGRNTIYF
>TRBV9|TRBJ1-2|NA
CASSDSYTTLGYTF
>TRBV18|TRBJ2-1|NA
CASSPSREVYNEQFF
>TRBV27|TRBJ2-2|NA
CASNSARDTGELFF
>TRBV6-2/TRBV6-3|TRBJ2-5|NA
CASSYAGETQYF
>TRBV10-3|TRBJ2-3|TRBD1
CAISGQGRTDTQYF
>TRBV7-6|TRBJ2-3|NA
CASRQGSDTQYF
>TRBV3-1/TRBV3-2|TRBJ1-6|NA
CASREDWRGSPLHF
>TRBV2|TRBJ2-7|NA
CASSVFYEQYF
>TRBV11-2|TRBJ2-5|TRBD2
CASSLYGTSGPQETQYF
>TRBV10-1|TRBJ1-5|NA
CASSERSENQPQHF
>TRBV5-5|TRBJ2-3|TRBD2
CASSHRGLAGDSDTQYF
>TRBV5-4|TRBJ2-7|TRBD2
CASSLPGTSGTEQYF
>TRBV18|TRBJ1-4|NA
CASSPSGGSNEKLFF
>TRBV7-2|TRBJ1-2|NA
CASSLLSPSNREGYTF
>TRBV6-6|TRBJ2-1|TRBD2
CASSYSIGGRGNEQFF
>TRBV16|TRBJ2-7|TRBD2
CASSQGLANTYEQYF
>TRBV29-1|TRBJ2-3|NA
CSGLFGDTQYF
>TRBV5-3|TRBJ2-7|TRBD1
CARSADRGPYEQYF
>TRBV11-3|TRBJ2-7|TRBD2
CASSSQGPGGSGEQYF
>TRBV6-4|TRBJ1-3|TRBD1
CASSEGTAGNTIYF